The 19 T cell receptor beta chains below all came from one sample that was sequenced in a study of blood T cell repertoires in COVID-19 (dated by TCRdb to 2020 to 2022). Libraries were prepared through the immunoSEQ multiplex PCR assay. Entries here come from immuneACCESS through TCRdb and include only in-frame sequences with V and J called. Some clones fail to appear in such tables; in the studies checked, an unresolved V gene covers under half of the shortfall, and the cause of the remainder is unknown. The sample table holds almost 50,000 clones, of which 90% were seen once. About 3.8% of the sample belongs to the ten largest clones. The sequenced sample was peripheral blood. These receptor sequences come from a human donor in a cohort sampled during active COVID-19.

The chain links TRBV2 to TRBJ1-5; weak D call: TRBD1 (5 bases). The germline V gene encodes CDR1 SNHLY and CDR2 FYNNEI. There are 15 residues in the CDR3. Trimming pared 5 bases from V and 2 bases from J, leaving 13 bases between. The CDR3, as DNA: TGTGCCAGCAGTCGGAACAGGATCGGCAATCAGCCCCAGCATTTT. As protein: CASSRNRIGNQPQHF.

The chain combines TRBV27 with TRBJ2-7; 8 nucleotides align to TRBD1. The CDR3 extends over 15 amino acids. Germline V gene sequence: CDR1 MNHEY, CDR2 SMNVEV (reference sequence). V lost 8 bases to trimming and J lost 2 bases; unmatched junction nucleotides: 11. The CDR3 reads CASATKGQGTYEQYF. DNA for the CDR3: TGTGCCAGCGCTACCAAAGGACAGGGCACCTACGAGCAGTACTTC.

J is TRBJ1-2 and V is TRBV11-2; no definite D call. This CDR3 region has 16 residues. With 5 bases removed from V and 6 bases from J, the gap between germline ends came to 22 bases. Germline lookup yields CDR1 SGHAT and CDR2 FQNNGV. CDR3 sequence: CASSRSAGSGMDGYTF. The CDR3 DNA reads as TGTGCCAGCAGCCGATCGGCAGGCTCCGGGATGGATGGCTACACCTTC.

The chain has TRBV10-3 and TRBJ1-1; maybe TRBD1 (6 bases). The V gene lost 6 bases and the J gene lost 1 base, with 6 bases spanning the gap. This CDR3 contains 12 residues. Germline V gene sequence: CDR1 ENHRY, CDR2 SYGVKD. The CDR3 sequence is CAIRDRNTEAFF. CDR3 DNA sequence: TGTGCCATCAGGGACAGGAACACTGAAGCTTTCTTT.

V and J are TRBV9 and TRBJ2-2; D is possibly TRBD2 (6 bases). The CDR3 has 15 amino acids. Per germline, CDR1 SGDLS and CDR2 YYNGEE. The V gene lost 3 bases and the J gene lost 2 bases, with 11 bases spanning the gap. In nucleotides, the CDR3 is TGTGCCAGCAGCGAGGCCGGGACTAACACCGGGGAGCTGTTTTTT. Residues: CASSEAGTNTGELFF.

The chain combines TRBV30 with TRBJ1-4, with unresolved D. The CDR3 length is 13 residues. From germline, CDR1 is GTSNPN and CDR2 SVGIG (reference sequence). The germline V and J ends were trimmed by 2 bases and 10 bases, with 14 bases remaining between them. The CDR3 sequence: CAWSLRRRGKLFF. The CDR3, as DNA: TGTGCCTGGAGTTTGAGGCGGCGGGGAAAACTGTTTTTT.

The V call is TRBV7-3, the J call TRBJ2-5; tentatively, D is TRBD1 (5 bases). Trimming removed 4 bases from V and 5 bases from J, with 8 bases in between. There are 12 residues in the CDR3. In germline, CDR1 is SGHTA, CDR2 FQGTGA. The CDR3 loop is CASSSPGETQYF. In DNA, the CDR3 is TGTGCCAGCAGCTCCCCAGGGGAGACCCAGTACTTC.

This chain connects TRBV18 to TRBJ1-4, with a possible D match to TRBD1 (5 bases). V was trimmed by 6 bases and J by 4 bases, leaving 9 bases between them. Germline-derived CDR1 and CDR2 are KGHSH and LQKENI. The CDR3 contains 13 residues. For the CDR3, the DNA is TGTGCCAGCTCCCAGCAGGGTAATGAAAAACTGTTTTTT. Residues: CASSQQGNEKLFF.

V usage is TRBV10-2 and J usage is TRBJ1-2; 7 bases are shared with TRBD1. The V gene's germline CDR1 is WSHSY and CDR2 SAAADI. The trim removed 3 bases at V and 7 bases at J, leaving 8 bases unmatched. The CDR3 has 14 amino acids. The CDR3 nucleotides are TGCGCCAGCAGTGACATGTCAGGGGGTGGTGGCTACACCTTC. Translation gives CASSDMSGGGGYTF.

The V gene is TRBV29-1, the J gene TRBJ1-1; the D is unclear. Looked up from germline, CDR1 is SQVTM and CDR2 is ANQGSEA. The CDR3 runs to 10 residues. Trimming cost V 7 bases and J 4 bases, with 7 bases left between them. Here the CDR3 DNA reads TGCAGCGCCGAGAGCACTGAAGCTTTCTTT. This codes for CSAESTEAFF.

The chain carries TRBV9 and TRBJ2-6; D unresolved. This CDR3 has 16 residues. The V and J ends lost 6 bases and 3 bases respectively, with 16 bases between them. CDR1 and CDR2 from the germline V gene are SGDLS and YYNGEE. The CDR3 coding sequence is TGTGCCAGCAACCAACCCCGGTATGGTGGGGCCAACGTCCTGACTTTC. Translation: CASNQPRYGGANVLTF.

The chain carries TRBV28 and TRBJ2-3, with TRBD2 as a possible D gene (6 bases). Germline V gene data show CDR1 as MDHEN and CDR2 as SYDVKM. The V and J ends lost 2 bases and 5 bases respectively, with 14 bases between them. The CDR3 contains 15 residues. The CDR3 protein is CASSLVGSLGDTQYF. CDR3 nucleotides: TGTGCCAGCAGTTTAGTCGGGAGTTTAGGAGATACGCAGTATTTT.

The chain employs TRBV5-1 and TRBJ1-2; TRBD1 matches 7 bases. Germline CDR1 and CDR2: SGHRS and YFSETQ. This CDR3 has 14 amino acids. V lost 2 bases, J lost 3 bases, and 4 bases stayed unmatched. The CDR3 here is CASSFSQGDYGYTF. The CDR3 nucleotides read TGCGCCAGCAGCTTTAGTCAGGGGGACTATGGCTACACCTTC.

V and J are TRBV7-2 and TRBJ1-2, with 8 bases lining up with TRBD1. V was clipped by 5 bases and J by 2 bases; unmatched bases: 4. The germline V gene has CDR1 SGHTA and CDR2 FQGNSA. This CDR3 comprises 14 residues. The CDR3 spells CASSTGTGNYGYTF. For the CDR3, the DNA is TGTGCCAGCAGCACCGGGACAGGCAACTATGGCTACACCTTC. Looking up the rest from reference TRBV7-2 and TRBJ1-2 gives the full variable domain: GAGVSQSPSNKVTEKGKDVELRCDPISGHTALYWYRQSLGQGLEFLIYFQGNSAPDKSGLPSDRFSAERTGGSVSTLTIQRTQQEDSAVYLCASSTGTGNYGYTFGSGTRLTVV.

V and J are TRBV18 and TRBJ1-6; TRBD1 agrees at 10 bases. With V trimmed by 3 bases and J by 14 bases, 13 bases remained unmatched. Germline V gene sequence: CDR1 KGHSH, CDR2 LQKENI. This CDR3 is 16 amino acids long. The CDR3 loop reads CASSPSPGTGAETLHF. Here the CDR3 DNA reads TGTGCCAGCTCACCCAGTCCCGGGACAGGGGCGGAAACCCTCCACTTT.

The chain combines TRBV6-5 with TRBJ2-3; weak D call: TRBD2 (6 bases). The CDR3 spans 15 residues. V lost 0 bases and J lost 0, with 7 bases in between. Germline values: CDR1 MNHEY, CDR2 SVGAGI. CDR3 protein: CASSYSGSSTDTQYF. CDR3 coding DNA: TGTGCCAGCAGTTACTCCGGGAGTAGCACAGATACGCAGTATTTT.

Here the CDR3 DNA reads TGTGCCAGCAGCCAGGACGACAGAAAACTGTTTTTT. Translated, it gives CASSQDDRKLFF. The V call is TRBV3-1 (or the pseudogene TRBV3-2), the J call TRBJ1-4, with D possibly TRBD1 on 5 matching bases. Germline V gene lookup returns CDR1 LGHDT and CDR2 YNNKEL (reference sequence). V was clipped by 3 bases and J by 10 bases, with 9 bases between them. The CDR3 is 12 amino acids.

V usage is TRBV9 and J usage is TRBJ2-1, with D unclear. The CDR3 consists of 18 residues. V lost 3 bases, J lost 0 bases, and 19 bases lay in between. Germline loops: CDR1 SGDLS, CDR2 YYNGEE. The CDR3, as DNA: TGTGCCAGCAGCGAACCCCTCATCAACCGACACTCCTACAATGAGCAGTTCTTC. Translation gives CASSEPLINRHSYNEQFF.

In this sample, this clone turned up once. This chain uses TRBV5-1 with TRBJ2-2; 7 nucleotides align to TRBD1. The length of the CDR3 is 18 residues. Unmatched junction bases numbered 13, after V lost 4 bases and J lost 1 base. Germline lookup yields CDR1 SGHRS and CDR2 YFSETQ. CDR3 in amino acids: CASSATGTATQNTGELFF. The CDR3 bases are TGCGCCAGCAGCGCAACCGGGACAGCCACTCAGAACACCGGGGAGCTGTTTTTT.